This T cell receptor beta chain was observed in a study of shared clonotypes between healthy human individuals. Findings and caveats of the study: The study sampled only blood, and tissue repertoires likely differ.

The repertoire was sequenced with immunoSEQ multiplex PCR; TCRdb's copy has only in-frame clones and lacks some. The sample carries about 1.1 million clones, around 78% recorded once. V trimming: 4 bases; J trimming: 8 bases; junction bases outside the gene matches: 10. In germline, CDR1 is MGHRA, CDR2 YSYEKL. The CDR3 sequence is 16 residues long. Of note for this clone: The antigen remains unidentified.

The chain combines TRBV4-1 with TRBJ1-4; 10 nucleotides line up with TRBD1. The receptor comes from a man between 18 and 35 years old in good health. Some clones in this sample may be carry-over from other donors' samples. Sample: memory CD4+ T cells from PBMCs. Noted subset: CD45RA-negative fraction. CDR3 sequence: CASSLPGDRGGEKLFF. In nucleotides, the CDR3 is TGCGCCAGCAGCCTGCCTGGGGACAGGGGTGGCGAAAAACTGTTTTTT.